These 13 T cell receptor beta chains came from one sample sequenced in a study of T cells in Graves' hyperthyroidism and ophthalmopathy. TCR beta CDR3 regions were amplified from RNA. Using the HTBI primer set, a first-round RT-PCR was run on the TCR CDR3. One entry per CDR3 protein, called by TCRdb with MiXCR from the multiplex PCR reads. Of about 740,000 distinct CDR3 sequences listed, 14% are singletons. The specimen was blood. The receptors were sampled from a woman between 18 and 30 years old with Graves' hyperthyroidism.

This clonotype was counted many times. The chain recombines TRBV30 with TRBJ1-1, with TRBD1 as a possible D gene (6 bases). Germline V CDR1 and CDR2: GTSNPN, SVGIG (reference sequence). CDR3 length: 14 amino acids. V was shortened by 6 bases and J by 3 bases, with 17 bases between the two germline ends. CDR3 in DNA: TGTGCCTGCAATGGGCGAACAGGGCACACTGAAGCTTTCTTT. Its translation: CACNGRTGHTEAFF.

This chain links TRBV7-2 with TRBJ1-4, with D perhaps TRBD1 (5 bases). The CDR3 runs to 14 residues. The germline V gene has CDR1 SGHTA and CDR2 FQGNSA. Trimming stripped 10 bases from V and 4 bases from J, with 16 bases between. In DNA form, the CDR3 reads TGTGCCATACGGGACGGAGCCGGTAATGAAAAACTGTTTTTT. Protein product: CAIRDGAGNEKLFF.

A few counts support this clonotype. This chain links TRBV5-1 with TRBJ2-1; D unresolved. This CDR3 region has 15 residues. Germline loops: CDR1 SGHRS, CDR2 YFSETQ. Trimming left V 10 bases short and J 0 bases short, with 17 bases between. This CDR3 is CASNGGRNSYNEQFF. CDR3 nucleotide sequence: TGCGCCTCCAATGGTGGGCGGAACTCCTACAATGAGCAGTTCTTC.

This clonotype occurred a few times. The rearrangement joins TRBV4-1 to TRBJ1-2, with 9 bases fitting TRBD1. Germline CDR1 and CDR2: MGHRA and YSYEKL. The CDR3 covers 15 residues. V was clipped by 4 bases and J by 4 bases; unmatched bases: 7. CDR3: CASSPPGQGFYGYTF. The CDR3 DNA reads as TGCGCCAGCAGCCCACCGGGACAGGGTTTCTATGGCTACACCTTC.

In its sample, this clonotype was seen many times. V gene TRBV27 combines with J gene TRBJ2-7; D not resolved. The length of the CDR3 is 13 residues. V was pared by 6 bases and J by 0 bases, with 9 bases between. Germline V lookup: CDR1 MNHEY, CDR2 SMNVEV (reference sequence). DNA for the CDR3: TGTGCCAGCAGCATGGCGGCCTCCTACGAGCAGTACTTC. Its translation is CASSMAASYEQYF.

This clonotype was picked up many times. The rearrangement links TRBV5-1 to TRBJ2-1, with 7 bases aligning to TRBD2. The V and J ends lost 0 bases and 12 bases, in that order; junction bases with no gene match: 9. Germline lookup yields CDR1 SGHRS and CDR2 YFSETQ. The CDR3 totals 14 residues. CDR3 sequence reads: CASSLESLAARQFF. The DNA for the CDR3 is TGCGCCAGCAGCTTGGAATCCCTAGCGGCACGGCAGTTCTTC. Together with reference TRBV5-1 and TRBJ2-1, the CDR3 gives the full variable domain: KAGVTQTPRYLIKTRGQQVTLSCSPISGHRSVSWYQQTPGQGLQFLFEYFSETQRNKGNFPGRFSGRQFSNSRSEMNVSTLELGDSALYLCASSLESLAARQFFGPGTRLTVL.

Worth noting for this clonotype: This may stem from a read error, because a much larger clone lies one nucleotide away. The conserved phenylalanine or tryptophan is not found at the CDR3 terminus, so this likely reflects a read error. V and J are TRBV5-1 and TRBJ1-1; TRBD1 agrees at 7 bases. The CDR3 totals 15 residues. V was clipped by 2 bases and J by 0 bases; unmatched bases: 4. Germline V gives CDR1 SGHRS, CDR2 YFSETQ. In DNA, the CDR3 is TGCGCCAGCAGCTTTACAGGGGTAATGAACACTGAAGCTTTCTTA. Its translation is CASSFTGVMNTEAFL.

The rearrangement links TRBV11-2 to TRBJ2-1; D is ambiguous. The CDR3 sequence is 16 residues long. The germline CDR1 and CDR2 sequences are SGHAT and FQNNGV. V lost 5 bases, J lost 12 bases, and 26 bases lay in between. DNA of the CDR3: TGTGCCAGCAGCCCCGATTTGGCGCGTGGAGCTCTGGCGCAGTTCTTC. This translates into CASSPDLARGALAQFF.

A few counts support this clonotype. The V call is TRBV9, the J call TRBJ2-1, with D maybe TRBD2 (6 bases). The V gene lost 3 bases and the J gene lost 4 bases, with 20 bases spanning the gap. The CDR3 loop spans 17 amino acids. Germline values: CDR1 SGDLS, CDR2 YYNGEE. The CDR3 DNA reads TGTGCCAGCAGCGCCCACAGACGGGGACTGGCTTACAATGAGCAGTTCTTC. As protein: CASSAHRRGLAYNEQFF.

The CDR3 DNA sequence: TGTGCCAGCAGTAAACGAGCTAGCGGGAGGGCCGCCGGGGAGCTGTTTTTT. Residues: CASSKRASGRAAGELFF. The gene calls are TRBV12-3 or TRBV12-4 and TRBJ2-2; 12 bases fit TRBD2. The junction had 10 bases not matched to a gene; V was cut back by 5 bases and J by 6 bases. The CDR3 sequence is 17 residues long.

This clonotype was seen ten or more times. The rearrangement uses TRBV5-1 and TRBJ2-3; D is undetermined. V was clipped by 0 bases and J by 3 bases, with 11 bases between them. CDR1 is SGHRS and CDR2 is YFSETQ in the germline V gene. The CDR3 is made up of 15 amino acids. The CDR3 loop reads CASSLVVGKTDTQYF. As DNA, the CDR3 is TGCGCCAGCAGCTTGGTAGTAGGAAAGACAGATACGCAGTATTTT.

The chain links TRBV5-1 to TRBJ2-2; 9 bases are shared with TRBD1. V shed 4 bases and J 6 bases; nucleotides not matched to a gene: 7. Germline values: CDR1 SGHRS, CDR2 YFSETQ. This CDR3 has 15 residues. The CDR3 reads CASSPGTGPPGELFF. The DNA of the CDR3 is TGCGCCAGCAGCCCCGGGACAGGGCCGCCCGGGGAGCTGTTTTTT.

This clonotype has ten or more counts. This chain connects TRBV7-2 to TRBJ2-7; 8 positions agree with TRBD1. In germline, CDR1 is SGHTA, CDR2 FQGNSA. The trim removed 5 bases at V and 5 bases at J, leaving 11 bases unmatched. The CDR3 length is 15 residues. The CDR3 reads CASSAKGTGRHEQYF. The CDR3 bases are TGTGCCAGCAGCGCAAAAGGGACAGGACGCCACGAGCAGTACTTC. The full variable domain, its missing parts supplied by reference TRBV7-2 and TRBJ2-7, is GAGVSQSPSNKVTEKGKDVELRCDPISGHTALYWYRQSLGQGLEFLIYFQGNSAPDKSGLPSDRFSAERTGGSVSTLTIQRTQQEDSAVYLCASSAKGTGRHEQYFGPGTRLTVT.